These T cell receptor beta chains were read from a single sample in a study of blood T cells in healthy people across ages. TCRdb itself ran the 5' RACE reads through MiXCR, one entry per CDR3 protein. The repertoire holds 1,300,000 or so distinct CDR3 sequences, with roughly 59% as singletons. The sample consisted of blood. All receptors come from a man younger than 30 in good health. CDR3s include the opening cysteine and the closing phenylalanine or tryptophan. The order of the fields is V gene, clone size, J gene, D gene, CDR3 DNA, CDR3 protein. The D gene is left open where the match is weak. Only part of the rows carry a size: once, few, many, or a class if the clone is expanded.

V: TRBV7-2; size: .; J: TRBJ2-7; D: TRBD2; DNA: TGTGCCAGCAGCCCCGTAGCGGGGGGGCCTCACGAGCAGTACTTC; CDR3: CASSPVAGGPHEQYF
V: TRBV4-2; size: .; J: TRBJ1-1; D: .; DNA: TGTGCCGGCAGCCCCTTCGGGGGGATAGCTTTCTTT; CDR3: CAGSPFGGIAFF
V: TRBV10-3; size: .; J: TRBJ2-3; D: .; DNA: TGTGCCATCGAAGGCTCTGGCGGGAAAGCAGATACGCAGTATTTT; CDR3: CAIEGSGGKADTQYF
V: TRBV6-4; size: few; J: TRBJ1-1; D: .; DNA: TGTGCCAGCAGTAGGGAGCGGAACACTGAAGCTTTCTTT; CDR3: CASSRERNTEAFF
V: TRBV28; size: few; J: TRBJ1-2; D: .; DNA: TGTGCCAGCAGTTTTGGCCTCGGCTATGGCTACACCTTC; CDR3: CASSFGLGYGYTF
V: TRBV11-2; size: .; J: TRBJ2-2; D: .; DNA: TGTGCCAGCAGCTTAGGGTTTAGGGAAAACACCGGGGAGCTGTTTTTT; CDR3: CASSLGFRENTGELFF
V: TRBV20-1; size: .; J: TRBJ2-7; D: .; DNA: TGCAGTGCTATGGAGGGGGGCTACGAGCAGTACTTC; CDR3: CSAMEGGYEQYF
V: TRBV7-9; size: few; J: TRBJ1-2; D: TRBD1; DNA: TGTGCCAGCAGCTCGACAGGGGGTAACTCTAACTATGGCTACACCTTC; CDR3: CASSSTGGNSNYGYTF
V: TRBV5-5; size: .; J: TRBJ2-7; D: .; DNA: TGTGCCAGCAGCTTGGTGGACTACTCCTACGAGCAGTACTTC; CDR3: CASSLVDYSYEQYF
V: TRBV7-9; size: .; J: TRBJ2-1; D: TRBD2; DNA: TGTGCCAGCAGCTCCAAACTAGCGGGGGTATATGAGCAGTTCTTC; CDR3: CASSSKLAGVYEQFF
V: TRBV11-2; size: .; J: TRBJ2-5; D: .; DNA: TGTGCCAGCAGCTTATTGACAGGGAGGGGACAAGAGACCCAGTACTTC; CDR3: CASSLLTGRGQETQYF
V: TRBV6-5; size: .; J: TRBJ2-2; D: .; DNA: TGTGCCAGCAGTGAACTAGCAACCGGGGAGCTGTTTTTT; CDR3: CASSELATGELFF
V: TRBV4-1; size: .; J: TRBJ2-3; D: .; DNA: TGCGCCAGCAGCCAAGAGTCCTTCACAGATACGCAGTATTTT; CDR3: CASSQESFTDTQYF
V: TRBV7-2; size: .; J: TRBJ2-3; D: .; DNA: TGTGCCAGCAGCATCGTACTAGGGCATAAGGCAGATACGCAGTATTTT; CDR3: CASSIVLGHKADTQYF
V: TRBV4-2; size: few; J: TRBJ2-7; D: .; DNA: TGCGCCAGCAGCCAAGGTACCTTGTCCTACGAGCAGTACTTC; CDR3: CASSQGTLSYEQYF
V: TRBV25-1; size: .; J: TRBJ2-5; D: .; DNA: TGTGCCAGCACCCTGTTCGGGGGAGAGACCCAGTACTTC; CDR3: CASTLFGGETQYF
V: TRBV15; size: .; J: TRBJ2-3; D: .; DNA: TGTGCCACCAGCAGAGTCGGGCCAGATACGCAGTATTTT; CDR3: CATSRVGPDTQYF
V: TRBV7-6; size: .; J: TRBJ1-1; D: .; DNA: TGTGCCAGCAGCTTAGCTCCCCGAAGGGTCTCCGAAGCTTTCTTT; CDR3: CASSLAPRRVSEAFF
V: TRBV15; size: .; J: TRBJ2-1; D: .; DNA: TGTGCCACCAGCAGAGAGAGGGCCGGACCTCCGGAGTTCTTC; CDR3: CATSRERAGPPEFF
V: TRBV29-1; size: .; J: TRBJ2-5; D: .; DNA: TGCAGCGTTGTGGACGCGGGGGAGACCCAGTACTTC; CDR3: CSVVDAGETQYF
V: TRBV7-6; size: .; J: TRBJ2-5; D: TRBD1; DNA: TGTGCCAGCAGCTTGGGACAGGTCTACGGGCAGTACTTC; CDR3: CASSLGQVYGQYF
V: TRBV25-1; size: .; J: TRBJ1-2; D: .; DNA: TGTGCCACCAGACCCAGGACGGGGAATGGGGGGGGCTATGGCTACACCTTC; CDR3: CATRPRTGNGGGYGYTF
V: TRBV29-1; size: .; J: TRBJ2-1; D: TRBD2; DNA: TGCAGCGGCAAAGGGACTAGCGGGATTAATTCGCATGAGCAGTTCTTC; CDR3: CSGKGTSGINSHEQFF
V: TRBV7-9; size: few; J: TRBJ2-3; D: .; DNA: TGTGCCAGCAGCTTAGCGGCCACGGTGGCAGATACGCAGTATTTT; CDR3: CASSLAATVADTQYF
V: TRBV27; size: .; J: TRBJ2-7; D: .; DNA: TGTGCCAGCAGCGAAATGACAGGCTTTCCCGAGCAGTACTTC; CDR3: CASSEMTGFPEQYF
V: TRBV12-3/TRBV12-4; size: few; J: TRBJ2-3; D: .; DNA: TGTGCCAGCAGTTTATACCAGGGGTCAGATACGCAGTATTTT; CDR3: CASSLYQGSDTQYF
V: TRBV20-1; size: .; J: TRBJ1-4; D: .; DNA: TGCAGTGCTCGACACAGGGATATAGGAAAACTGTTTTTT; CDR3: CSARHRDIGKLFF
V: TRBV12-3/TRBV12-4; size: .; J: TRBJ1-4; D: .; DNA: TGTGCCAGCAGCTTGCCGGGCCCCGATGAGGGATATGAAAAACTGTTTTTT; CDR3: CASSLPGPDEGYEKLFF
V: TRBV7-9; size: .; J: TRBJ1-6; D: .; DNA: TGTGCCAGCAGCCCGAAGACAGAAGGATATAATTCACCCCTCCACTTT; CDR3: CASSPKTEGYNSPLHF
V: TRBV7-2; size: .; J: TRBJ1-6; D: .; DNA: TGTGCCAGCAGCTCCCGGGGAACAGCACTCAATTCACCCCTCCACTTT; CDR3: CASSSRGTALNSPLHF
V: TRBV11-2; size: .; J: TRBJ2-3; D: .; DNA: TGTGCCAGCAGCTTGCTTGATCCGAGTACGCAGTATTTT; CDR3: CASSLLDPSTQYF
V: TRBV20-1; size: .; J: TRBJ1-5; D: TRBD1; DNA: TGCAGTGCTAGATACCGACAGGGCAGGAATCAGCCCCAGCATTTT; CDR3: CSARYRQGRNQPQHF
V: TRBV10-2; size: .; J: TRBJ2-3; D: .; DNA: TGCGCCAGCACTCAGTCTTTTAGCACAGATACGCAGTATTTT; CDR3: CASTQSFSTDTQYF
V: TRBV20-1; size: once; J: TRBJ2-3; D: .; DNA: TGCAGTGCTCGTACCAAGGGAGCGCTGCAGTATTTT; CDR3: CSARTKGALQYF
V: TRBV7-9; size: few; J: TRBJ2-1; D: TRBD2; DNA: TGTGCCAGCAGCTTATCGCGGGAGGGCCAGTTTGAGCAGTTCTTC; CDR3: CASSLSREGQFEQFF